This T cell receptor (beta chain) was recorded in a study of CD8 T cells in Susac syndrome. J lost 2 bases, V lost 1 base, and 1 base had no gene match. Looked up from germline, CDR1 is MNHNS and CDR2 is SASEGT. The CDR3 sequence is 16 residues long. The authors reverse transcribed roughly 0.5 to 1 ug RNA with random hexamers. TCRdb independently ran MiXCR on the immunoSEQ multiplex PCR reads; one entry per CDR3 protein. The sample contains tens of thousands of distinct CDR3 sequences, 94% of which appear only once. The sequence was collected from a human donor in good health. The sample consisted of CD8+ T cells from PBMCs. The chain has TRBV6-1 and TRBJ2-2, with 10 nucleotides matching TRBD2. CDR3 amino acids: CASSEVAGGNTGELFF. CDR3 DNA: TGTGCCAGCAGTGAAGTAGCGGGGGGCAACACCGGGGAGCTGTTTTTT.